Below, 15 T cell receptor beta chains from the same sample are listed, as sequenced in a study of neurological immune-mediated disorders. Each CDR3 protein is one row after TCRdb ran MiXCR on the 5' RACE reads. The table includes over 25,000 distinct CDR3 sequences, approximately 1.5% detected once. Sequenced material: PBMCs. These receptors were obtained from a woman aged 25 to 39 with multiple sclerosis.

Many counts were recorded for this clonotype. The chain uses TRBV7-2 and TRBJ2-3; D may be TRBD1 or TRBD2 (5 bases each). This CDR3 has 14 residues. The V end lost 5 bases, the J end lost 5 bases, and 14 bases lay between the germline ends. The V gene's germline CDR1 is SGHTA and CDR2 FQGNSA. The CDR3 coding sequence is TGTGCCAGCAGCGGAGAGGGGACCGGAGATACGCAGTATTTT. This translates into CASSGEGTGDTQYF.

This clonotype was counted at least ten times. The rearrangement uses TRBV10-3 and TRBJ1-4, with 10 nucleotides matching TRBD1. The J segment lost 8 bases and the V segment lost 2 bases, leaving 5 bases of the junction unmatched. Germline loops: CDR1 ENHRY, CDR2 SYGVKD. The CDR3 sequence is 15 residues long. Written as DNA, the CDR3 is TGTGCCATCAGTGAGCCTGGGACAGGGGAGGAAAAACTGTTTTTT. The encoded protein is CAISEPGTGEEKLFF.

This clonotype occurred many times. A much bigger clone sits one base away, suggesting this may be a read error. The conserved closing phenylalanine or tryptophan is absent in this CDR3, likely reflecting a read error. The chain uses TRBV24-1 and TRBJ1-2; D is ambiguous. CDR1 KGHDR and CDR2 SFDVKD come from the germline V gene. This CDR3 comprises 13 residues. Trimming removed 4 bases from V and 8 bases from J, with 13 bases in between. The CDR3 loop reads CATSDPPRNGYTC. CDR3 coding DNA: TGTGCCACCAGTGACCCACCACGGAACGGCTACACCTGC.

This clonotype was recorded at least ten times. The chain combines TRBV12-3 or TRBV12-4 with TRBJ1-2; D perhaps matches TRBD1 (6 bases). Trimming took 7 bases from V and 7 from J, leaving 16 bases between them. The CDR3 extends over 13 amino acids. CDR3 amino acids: CASTTQGSSGYTF. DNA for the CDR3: TGTGCCAGCACCACCCAGGGGAGCTCTGGCTACACCTTC.

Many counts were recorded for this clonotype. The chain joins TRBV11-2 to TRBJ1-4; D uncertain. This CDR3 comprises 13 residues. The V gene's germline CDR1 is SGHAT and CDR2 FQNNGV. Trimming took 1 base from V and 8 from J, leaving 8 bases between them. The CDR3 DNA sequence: TGTGCCAGCAGCTTAGGGGTTGGGGAAAAACTGTTTTTT. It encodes CASSLGVGEKLFF.

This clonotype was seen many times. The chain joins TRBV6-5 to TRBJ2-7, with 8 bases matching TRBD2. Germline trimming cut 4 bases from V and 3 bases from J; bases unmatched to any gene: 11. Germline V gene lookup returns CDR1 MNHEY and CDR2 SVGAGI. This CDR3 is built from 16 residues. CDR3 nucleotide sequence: TGTGCCAGCAGTTCCATCCGCCGGGCGGGGGGCTACGAGCAGTACTTC. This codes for CASSSIRRAGGYEQYF.

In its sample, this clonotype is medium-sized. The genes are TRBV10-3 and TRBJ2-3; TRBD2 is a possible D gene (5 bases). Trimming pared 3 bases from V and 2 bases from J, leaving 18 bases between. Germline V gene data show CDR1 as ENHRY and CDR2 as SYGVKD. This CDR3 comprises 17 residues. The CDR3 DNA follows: TGTGCCATCAGTGAAAGAGGGTGGGAGAGGGACACAGATACGCAGTATTTT. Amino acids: CAISERGWERDTDTQYF.

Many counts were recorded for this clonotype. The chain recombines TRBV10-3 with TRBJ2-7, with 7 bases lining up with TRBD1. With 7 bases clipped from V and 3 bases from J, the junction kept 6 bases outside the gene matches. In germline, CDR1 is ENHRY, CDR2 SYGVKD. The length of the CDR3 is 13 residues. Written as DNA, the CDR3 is TGTGCCATCACCATGGACAGGTACTACGAGCAGTACTTC. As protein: CAITMDRYYEQYF.

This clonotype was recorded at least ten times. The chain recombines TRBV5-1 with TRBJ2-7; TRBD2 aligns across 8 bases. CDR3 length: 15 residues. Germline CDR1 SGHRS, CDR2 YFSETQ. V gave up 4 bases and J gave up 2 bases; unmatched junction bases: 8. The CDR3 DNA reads TGCGCCAGCAGCCTGAGCGGGGGTGCTGCCTACGAGCAGTACTTC. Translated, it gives CASSLSGGAAYEQYF.

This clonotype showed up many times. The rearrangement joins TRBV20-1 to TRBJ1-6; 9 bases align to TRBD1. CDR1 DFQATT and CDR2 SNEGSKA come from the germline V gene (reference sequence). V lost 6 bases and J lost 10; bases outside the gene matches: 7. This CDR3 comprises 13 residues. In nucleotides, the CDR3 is TGCAGTGCCCCGGGACAGGGTAACTCACCCCTCCACTTT. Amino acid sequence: CSAPGQGNSPLHF.

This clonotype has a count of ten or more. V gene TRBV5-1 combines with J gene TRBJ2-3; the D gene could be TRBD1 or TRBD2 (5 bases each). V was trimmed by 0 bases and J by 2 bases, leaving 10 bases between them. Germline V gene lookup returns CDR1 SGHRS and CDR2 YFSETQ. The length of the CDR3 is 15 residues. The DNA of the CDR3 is TGCGCCAGCAGCTTGGTGGGGGAACCCACAGATACGCAGTATTTT. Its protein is CASSLVGEPTDTQYF. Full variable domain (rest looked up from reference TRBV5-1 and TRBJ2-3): KAGVTQTPRYLIKTRGQQVTLSCSPISGHRSVSWYQQTPGQGLQFLFEYFSETQRNKGNFPGRFSGRQFSNSRSEMNVSTLELGDSALYLCASSLVGEPTDTQYFGPGTRLTVL.

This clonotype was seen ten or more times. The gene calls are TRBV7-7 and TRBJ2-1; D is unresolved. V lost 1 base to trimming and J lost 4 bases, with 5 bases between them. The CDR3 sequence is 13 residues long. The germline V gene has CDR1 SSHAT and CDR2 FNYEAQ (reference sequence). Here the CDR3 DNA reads TGTGCCAGCAGCTTAGGACGGTACAATGAGCAGTTCTTC. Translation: CASSLGRYNEQFF. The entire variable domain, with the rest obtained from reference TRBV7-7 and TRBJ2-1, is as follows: GAGVSQSPRYKVTKRGQDVTLRCDPISSHATLYWYQQALGQGPEFLTYFNYEAQPDKSGLPSDRFSAERPEGSISTLTIQRTEQRDSAMYRCASSLGRYNEQFFGPGTRLTVL.

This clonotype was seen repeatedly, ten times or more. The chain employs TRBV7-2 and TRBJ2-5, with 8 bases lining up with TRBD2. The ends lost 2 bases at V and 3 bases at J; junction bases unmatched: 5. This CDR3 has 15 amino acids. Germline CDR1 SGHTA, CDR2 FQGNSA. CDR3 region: CASSLRAGVKETQYF. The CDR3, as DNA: TGTGCCAGCAGCTTAAGAGCGGGGGTGAAAGAGACCCAGTACTTC.

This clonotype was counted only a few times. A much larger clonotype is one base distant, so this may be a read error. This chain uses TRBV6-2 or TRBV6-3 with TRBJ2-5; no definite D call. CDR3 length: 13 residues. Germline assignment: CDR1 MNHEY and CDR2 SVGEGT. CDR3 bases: TGTGCCAGCAGAGACGGGTACCAAGAGAACCAGTACTTC. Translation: CASRDGYQENQYF.

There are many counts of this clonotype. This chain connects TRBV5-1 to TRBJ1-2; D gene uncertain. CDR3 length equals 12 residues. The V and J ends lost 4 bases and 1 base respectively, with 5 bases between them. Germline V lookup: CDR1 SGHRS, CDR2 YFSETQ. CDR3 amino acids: CASSLDNYGYTF. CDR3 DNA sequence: TGCGCCAGCAGCCTTGATAACTATGGCTACACCTTC.